This TCR beta chain was observed in a study of T cells in localized non-small cell lung cancer. Overall study findings and caveats: One tumor region alone was sequenced, and heterogeneity therefore remains possible. A median of roughly 55 of the top 100 tumor clones appeared in adjacent lung, which was paired and uninvolved. Uninvolved neighboring lung showed the greatest T cell clonality, exceeding tumor.

Germline CDR1 SGHVS, CDR2 FNYEAQ. Trimming took off 3 bases at V and 8 bases at J, with 8 bases between the two ends. This CDR3 is 12 amino acids long. Assay: immunoSEQ multiplex PCR; the TCRdb copy retains only in-frame clones and omits some. The table records about 33,000 clones, 85% to 90% of them present only once. Comments on this clone: Its matching antigen is unknown.

This receptor was taken from a male donor aged 60 or over with stage III lung adenocarcinoma. This material consisted of peripheral blood, taken before any cancer treatment. The genes are TRBV7-6 and TRBJ2-1; D call uncertain. The CDR3 DNA reads as TGTGCCAGCAGCTTGAGTGTCGATGAGCAGTTCTTC. Translation gives CASSLSVDEQFF.